This T cell receptor beta chain emerged from a study of cytomegalovirus exposure and HLA in healthy donors. Sequenced by immunoSEQ multiplex PCR; TCRdb stores in-frame clones only, minus some. The repertoire has some 100,000 clones, roughly 82% of them found once; the top ten carry around 5.1%. Points on this clone: Antigen specificity is unknown.

Study-wide points: Most TCR sequences were seen very rarely across donors, but some public TCRs occurred in many. According to a subsequent analysis, TCR clusters identified in the first cohort showed a tendency to co-occur across the approximately 110 validation repertoires. The study labeled more than 150 TCR beta chains cytomegalovirus-associated.

V lost 0 bases, J lost 4 bases, and 6 bases stayed unmatched. This CDR3 is built from 16 residues. From germline, CDR1 is SGHVS and CDR2 FQNEAQ. Separate from the approximately 700-subject first cohort was the approximately 120-subject validation cohort, to which the donors belonged. The chain carries TRBV7-8 and TRBJ2-7, with 10 bases identical to TRBD2. Specimen: PBMCs. This TCR was recovered from a man younger than 35 in good health and CMV-seronegative. CDR3 DNA: TGTGCCAGCAGCTTAGCGTGGGCTAGCGGGGGATACGAGCAGTACTTC. Encoded protein: CASSLAWASGGYEQYF.